This T cell receptor beta chain appears in the sequencing data of a study of CXCR4 blockade with PD-1 therapy in pancreatic cancer. Study-wide results and caveats: Only TCRbeta chains were sequenced here. More frequent amino acid clones had more nucleotide rearrangements, suggesting convergent selection. Tumors were clonally expanded, mean around 0.14 versus 0.05 in healthy blood.

The table came from immunoSEQ multiplex PCR; TCRdb's copy has only in-frame clones and leaves some out. The data hold approximately 150 clones, with approximately 39% observed a single time. About this clone itself: Antigen specificity is unknown.

This CDR3 spans 16 amino acids. The V call is TRBV7-5, the J call TRBJ2-1. TRBV7-5 is designated a pseudogene. This receptor was taken from a human donor with pancreatic ductal adenocarcinoma. Sequenced material: tumor tissue. The DNA for the CDR3 is TGTGCCAGCAGCTTCACGAGGGACCCCTCTTACAATGAGCAGTTCTTC. Encoded protein: CASSFTRDPSYNEQFF.